The T cell receptor beta chain described here comes from a study of blood T cell repertoires in COVID-19. At the level of the study: The study drew acute and convalescent COVID-19 samples from the United States, Italy and Spain. T cells, B-cell-depleted T cells, or PBMCs provided the cDNA or gDNA that served as material.

In the authors' workflow: Reference gene primer amplification gave estimated nucleated cell counts. Profiling relied on immunoSEQ multiplex PCR, and the TCRdb table lists in-frame clones only, not all of them. V, J and clone size reflect that table, while D and trimming were determined from the DNA. The table shows about 190,000 clones, with roughly 87% occurring only once. V lost 5 bases to trimming and J lost 4 bases; unmatched junction nucleotides: 7. CDR3 length equals 15 residues. Germline CDR1 reads SGHTA; CDR2 reads FQGTGA. Sequencing was carried out using peripheral blood. The chain links TRBV7-3 to TRBJ2-2; 7 bases line up with TRBD1. The sequence was obtained from a woman between 35 and 50 years old with acute or convalescent COVID-19. The CDR3 sequence: CASSPNDRVTGELFF. The DNA of the CDR3 is TGTGCCAGCAGCCCAAACGACAGGGTCACCGGGGAGCTGTTTTTT.